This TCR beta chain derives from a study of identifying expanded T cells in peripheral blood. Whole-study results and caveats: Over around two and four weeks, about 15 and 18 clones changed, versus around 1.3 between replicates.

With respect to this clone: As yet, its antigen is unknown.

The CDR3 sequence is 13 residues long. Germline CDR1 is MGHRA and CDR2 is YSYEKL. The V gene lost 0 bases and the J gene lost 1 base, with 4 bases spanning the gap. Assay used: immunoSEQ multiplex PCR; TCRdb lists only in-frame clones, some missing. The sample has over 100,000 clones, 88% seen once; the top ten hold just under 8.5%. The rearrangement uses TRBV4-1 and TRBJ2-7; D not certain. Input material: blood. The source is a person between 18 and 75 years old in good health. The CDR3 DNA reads TGCGCCAGCAGCCAAGATGGTTCCTACGAGCAGTACTTC. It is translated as CASSQDGSYEQYF.